This passage covers 26 T cell receptor beta chains from one sample sequenced in a study of blood T cell repertoires in COVID-19. Using immunoSEQ multiplex PCR, the repertoire was profiled, and TCRdb retains in-frame clones only, with some absent. Here the sample spans a few hundred thousand clones, over 85% being singletons. Input material: PBMCs or T cells enriched from blood (not recorded which). Receptor source: a woman aged 55-70 years who had recovered from COVID-19.

This clone was recorded at least ten times. The CDR3 here is CASSSQAGSYNSPLHF. Here the CDR3 DNA reads TGTGCCAGTAGTTCCCAGGCGGGCTCCTATAATTCACCCCTCCACTTT. The rearrangement links TRBV19 to TRBJ1-6; D not resolved. In germline, CDR1 is LNHDA, CDR2 SQIVND (reference sequence). The CDR3 extends over 16 amino acids. V lost 5 bases and J 0 bases, leaving 11 bases between the germline ends.

The chain couples TRBV7-8 to TRBJ2-1; D is unclear. Trimming cost V 5 bases and J 0 bases, with 14 bases left between them. CDR1 is SGHVS and CDR2 is FQNEAQ in the germline V gene. The CDR3 sequence is 16 residues long. The chain's CDR3 is CASSPSATSSYNEQFF. CDR3 sequence (DNA): TGTGCCAGCAGCCCCAGTGCCACCAGCTCCTACAATGAGCAGTTCTTC.

Worth noting for this clone: This sample includes further DNA sequences coding for the same CDR3. V and J are TRBV5-4 and TRBJ1-6; 8 nucleotides align to TRBD1. V lost 0 bases to trimming and J lost 8 bases; unmatched junction nucleotides: 1. This CDR3 has 14 residues. CDR1 is SGHNT and CDR2 is YYREEE in the germline V gene (reference sequence). The CDR3 DNA sequence: TGTGCCAGCAGCTTGGACAGGGGGTATTCACCCCTCCACTTT. Amino acids: CASSLDRGYSPLHF.

This chain joins TRBV28 and TRBJ1-3; D is possibly TRBD1 (6 bases). This CDR3 contains 15 residues. The V and J ends lost 3 bases and 2 bases respectively, with 11 bases between them. Germline V CDR1 and CDR2: MDHEN, SYDVKM. The CDR3 spells CASSFGSGAGNTIYF. The CDR3 DNA follows: TGTGCCAGCAGTTTTGGTTCAGGGGCTGGAAACACCATATATTTT.

The chain carries TRBV6-4 and TRBJ1-2; D may be TRBD1 (5 bases). In germline, CDR1 is MRHNA, CDR2 SNTAGT. The ends were cut back, 2 bases at V and 7 bases at J, with 11 bases in the middle. This CDR3 spans 13 amino acids. CDR3 sequence (DNA): TGTGCCAGCAGTGACGCAGGGATCGGTGGCTACACCTTC. Translating gives CASSDAGIGGYTF.

J is TRBJ2-7 and V is TRBV7-8; 10 bases line up with TRBD2. CDR3 length equals 15 residues. V lost 6 bases and J lost 8; bases outside the gene matches: 13. The germline V gene has CDR1 SGHVS and CDR2 FQNEAQ. CDR3 amino acids: CASRPHGTSVSKQYF. CDR3 DNA: TGTGCCAGCAGGCCCCACGGGACTAGCGTTAGCAAGCAGTACTTC.

The chain couples TRBV7-6 to TRBJ2-1; D remains ambiguous. In germline, CDR1 is SGHVS, CDR2 FNYEAQ. The length of the CDR3 is 12 residues. Deletions cut 2 bases from V and 9 bases from J, with 8 bases between. The DNA for the CDR3 is TGTGCCAGCAGCTTAACTGTCGGTGAGCAGTTCTTC. Translating gives CASSLTVGEQFF.

The rearrangement joins TRBV2 to TRBJ1-5; D may be TRBD1 (6 bases). CDR1 and CDR2 from the germline V gene are SNHLY and FYNNEI. With 4 bases removed from V and 1 base from J, the gap between germline ends came to 14 bases. The CDR3 has 16 residues. The CDR3 bases are TGTGCCAGCAGTGTAACAGGGTTGGGGAGCAATCAGCCCCAGCATTTT. Its protein product is CASSVTGLGSNQPQHF.

V is TRBV12-3 or TRBV12-4 and J is TRBJ2-5, with 11 bases fitting TRBD2. This CDR3 contains 13 residues. The ends lost 9 bases at V and 3 bases at J; junction bases unmatched: 3. The CDR3, as DNA: TGTGCCAGTGGGGGACTAGCGGAAGAGACCCAGTACTTC. Translating gives CASGGLAEETQYF.

The chain carries TRBV7-9 and TRBJ2-7, with a possible D match to TRBD2 (6 bases). Germline loops: CDR1 SEHNR, CDR2 FQNEAQ (reference sequence). This CDR3 region has 15 residues. Trimming cost V 5 bases and J 2 bases, with 16 bases left between them. CDR3 region: CASSPTGTATYEQYF. In nucleotides, the CDR3 is TGTGCCAGCAGCCCCACCGGGACTGCTACCTACGAGCAGTACTTC.

This chain links TRBV7-3 with TRBJ2-7; the D is unclear. CDR1 and CDR2 (germline): SGHTA, FQGTGA. The CDR3 extends over 13 amino acids. V lost 5 bases and J 7 bases, leaving 15 bases between the germline ends. The CDR3: CASSRSTPGEQYF. The CDR3 DNA reads TGTGCCAGCAGCCGATCTACACCAGGAGAGCAGTACTTC.

The chain is built from TRBV18 and TRBJ2-4; possible D gene TRBD2, 6 bases. The ends were cut back, 3 bases at V and 6 bases at J, with 6 bases in the middle. Per germline, CDR1 KGHSH and CDR2 LQKENI. The CDR3 is made up of 12 amino acids. CDR3 region: CASSPGGNIQYF. For the CDR3, the DNA is TGTGCCAGCTCACCGGGGGGAAACATTCAGTACTTC.

This clone was seen a few times. The chain links TRBV2 to TRBJ2-7; D not resolved. CDR3 length equals 12 residues. Trimming left V 6 bases short and J 2 bases short, with 8 bases between. Per the germline V gene, CDR1 is SNHLY and CDR2 is FYNNEI. The CDR3 loop reads CASSTDTYEQYF. The CDR3 coding sequence is TGTGCCAGCAGCACCGACACCTACGAGCAGTACTTC.

V gene TRBV11-3 combines with J gene TRBJ2-1; 10 bases match TRBD2. Trimming took 5 bases from V and 8 from J; bases not matched to a gene: 9. This CDR3 spans 15 amino acids. CDR1 and CDR2 (germline): SGHNT, YENEEA. CDR3 bases: TGTGCCAGCAGCGGAAGAGGGACTAGCGCTCATGAGCAGTTCTTC. As protein: CASSGRGTSAHEQFF.

The chain combines TRBV5-1 with TRBJ2-5; perhaps TRBD2 as D (5 bases). Between the trimmed V and J ends, which lost 0 bases and 5 bases, there was a span of 14 bases. CDR1 and CDR2 (germline): SGHRS, YFSETQ. The CDR3 loop spans 15 amino acids. CDR3: CASSLAGDARETQYF. For the CDR3, the DNA is TGCGCCAGCAGCTTGGCCGGGGATGCGAGGGAGACCCAGTACTTC.

The rearrangement uses TRBV3-1 (or the pseudogene TRBV3-2) and TRBJ1-2; TRBD1 aligns across 8 bases. Trimming at V came to 0 bases and at J to 6 bases, leaving 6 bases not matched to a gene. The CDR3 contains 15 residues. Germline V gene data show CDR1 as LGHDT and CDR2 as YNNKEL (reference sequence). The CDR3, as DNA: TGTGCCAGCAGCCAAGATAGGACAGGGTTTGATGGCTACACCTTC. This gives the protein CASSQDRTGFDGYTF.

The V call is TRBV10-3, the J call TRBJ2-7; D is unresolved. Trimming pared 0 bases from V and 3 bases from J, leaving 3 bases between. Germline V gene lookup returns CDR1 ENHRY and CDR2 SYGVKD. The CDR3 loop spans 12 amino acids. CDR3 bases: TGTGCCATCAGTGAGTCCAGCTACGAGCAGTACTTC. This gives the protein CAISESSYEQYF.

In its sample, this clone was seen once. The chain uses TRBV29-1 and TRBJ1-2; the match to TRBD1 covers 8 bases. This CDR3 region has 13 residues. Germline CDR1 reads SQVTM; CDR2 reads ANQGSEA. Trimming cost V 2 bases and J 4 bases; bases outside gene matches: 3. The CDR3 coding sequence is TGCAGCGTTGAACTGACAGGGGTCTATGGCTACACCTTC. Its protein product is CSVELTGVYGYTF.

The gene calls are TRBV30 and TRBJ1-1; possible D gene TRBD1, 5 bases. Trimming left V 1 base short and J 3 bases short, with 12 bases between. The germline gives CDR1 GTSNPN, CDR2 SVGIG (reference sequence). The CDR3 length is 14 residues. CDR3 in DNA: TGTGCCTGGAGTGGTCTTGGGGCCTACACTGAAGCTTTCTTT. Translating gives CAWSGLGAYTEAFF. Complete variable domain (other parts from reference TRBV30 and TRBJ1-1): SQTIHQWPATLVQPVGSPLSLECTVEGTSNPNLYWYRQAAGRGLQLLFYSVGIGQISSEVPQNLSASRPQDRQFILSSKKLLLSDSGFYLCAWSGLGAYTEAFFGQGTRLTVV.

This sequence joins TRBV11-2 and TRBJ1-1; D not certain. CDR1 is SGHAT, CDR2 FQNNGV, per germline. The V and J ends lost 4 bases and 2 bases respectively, with 8 bases between them. This CDR3 spans 13 amino acids. Here the CDR3 reads CASSSSRNTEAFF. DNA of the CDR3: TGTGCCAGCAGCTCTAGCAGAAACACTGAAGCTTTCTTT.

The V gene is TRBV12-3 or TRBV12-4, the J gene TRBJ1-1; D gene unclear. V lost 5 bases to trimming and J lost 2 bases, with 3 bases between them. The CDR3 contains 11 residues. CDR3 amino acids: CASSPNTEAFF. Here the CDR3 DNA reads TGTGCCAGCAGTCCAAACACTGAAGCTTTCTTT.

The count of this clone is one. The chain uses TRBV7-6 and TRBJ1-6; 7 bases fit TRBD1. The germline gives CDR1 SGHVS, CDR2 FNYEAQ. This CDR3 has 16 amino acids. V was clipped by 5 bases and J by 6 bases; unmatched bases: 10. CDR3 in DNA: TGTGCCAGCAGCCCAGGGGGTGCCAAGCTTAATTCACCCCTCCACTTT. It encodes CASSPGGAKLNSPLHF.

In nucleotides, the CDR3 is TGTGCCAGCAGCCAACCAGACAGGGGACGAGGGGAGCTGTTTTTT. It translates to CASSQPDRGRGELFF. The chain employs TRBV3-1 (or the pseudogene TRBV3-2) and TRBJ2-2; TRBD1 matches at 8 bases. This CDR3 is built from 15 residues. Trimming removed 2 bases from V and 8 bases from J; junction bases left unmatched: 7. The germline gives CDR1 LGHDT, CDR2 YNNKEL (reference sequence).

CDR3 DNA sequence: TGCGCCAGCAGCGTAAGCAAGGATTCGGGACAGATAGTTTACAATGAGCAGTTCTTC. Amino acid sequence: CASSVSKDSGQIVYNEQFF. The chain uses TRBV10-1 and TRBJ2-1; 7 nucleotides align to TRBD1. Germline V lookup: CDR1 WNHNN, CDR2 SYGVQD (reference sequence). The CDR3 has 19 amino acids. J lost 4 bases, V lost 6 bases, and 21 bases had no gene match.

The chain joins TRBV6-1 to TRBJ2-1, with D perhaps matching TRBD2 (5 bases). Germline V CDR1 and CDR2: MNHNS, SASEGT. The V and J ends lost 5 bases and 2 bases respectively, with 13 bases between them. CDR3 length: 15 amino acids. The DNA of the CDR3 is TGTGCCAGCAGTTTTAGCGAGTCGACCTACAATGAGCAGTTCTTC. Amino acids: CASSFSESTYNEQFF.

V is TRBV7-9 and J is TRBJ1-3; no firm D call. Trimming pared 1 base from V and 0 bases from J, leaving 10 bases between. In germline, CDR1 is SEHNR, CDR2 FQNEAQ (reference sequence). The CDR3 consists of 16 residues. CDR3 coding DNA: TGTGCCAGCAGCTTAGATTGGGCACTCTCTGGAAACACCATATATTTT. Translation: CASSLDWALSGNTIYF.